Each of the 24 T cell receptor beta chains below was sequenced from the same sample in a study of blood T cells in healthy people across ages. The authors ran a second PCR of roughly 6 to 12 cycles using a sample-barcoded 5' primer and a J-beta primer mix. MiXCR, run by TCRdb on the 5' RACE reads, gives a single entry per CDR3 protein. The table includes roughly 1,300,000 distinct CDR3 sequences, roughly 60% detected once. Sample: blood. These receptors were taken from a man between 18 and 29 years old in good health.

In its sample, this clonotype was seen a few times. V is TRBV29-1 and J is TRBJ2-2; D unresolved. The V and J ends lost 3 bases and 1 base respectively, with 0 bases between them. Germline CDR1 SQVTM, CDR2 ANQGSEA. This CDR3 is 11 amino acids long. The CDR3 here is CSVENTGELFF. The CDR3 DNA sequence: TGCAGCGTTGAGAACACCGGGGAGCTGTTTTTT.

A few counts support this clonotype. This chain's CDR3 is CASSQGVRGELFF. As DNA, the CDR3 is TGTGCCAGCAGCCAAGGCGTCCGAGGGGAGCTGTTTTTT. This rearrangement joins TRBV3-1 to TRBJ2-2, with D unclear. The CDR3 is 13 amino acids. Deletions cut 1 base from V and 8 bases from J, with 8 bases between. Per the germline V gene, CDR1 is LGHDT and CDR2 is YNNKEL (reference sequence).

This clonotype appeared a few times. This chain links TRBV20-1 with TRBJ2-4, with TRBD2 matching over 7 bases. V gave up 3 bases and J gave up 6 bases; unmatched junction bases: 8. The CDR3 is made up of 14 amino acids. Germline values: CDR1 DFQATT, CDR2 SNEGSKA (reference sequence). CDR3 region: CSASPPGRGNIQYF. The CDR3 DNA reads TGCAGTGCTAGTCCCCCGGGGAGGGGAAACATTCAGTACTTC.

This sequence joins TRBV15 and TRBJ2-1, with D possibly TRBD1 on 5 matching bases. The DNA end favors TRBJ2-7, so the J call may be wrong. Germline lookup yields CDR1 LNHNV and CDR2 YYDKDF (reference sequence). This CDR3 has 15 residues. The DNA of the CDR3 is TGTGCCACCAGCAGAGATGGGGCGTACTACAATGAGCAGTACTTC. Its protein product is CATSRDGAYYNEQYF.

In this sample, this clonotype turned up a few times. The V call is TRBV20-1, the J call TRBJ2-5; D is ambiguous. This CDR3 contains 13 residues. The germline V and J ends were trimmed by 1 base and 9 bases, with 15 bases remaining between them. Germline lookup yields CDR1 DFQATT and CDR2 SNEGSKA (reference sequence). Here the CDR3 reads CSARGVSVDSQYF. The CDR3 DNA sequence: TGCAGTGCTAGAGGAGTGTCCGTTGATTCCCAGTACTTC.

Turning to this clonotype: At one end, the junction sequence differs from germline, possibly due to a read error. V is TRBV27 and J is TRBJ1-5, with TRBD1 matching 7 bases. Looked up from germline, CDR1 is MNHEY and CDR2 is SMNVEV (reference sequence). The CDR3 extends over 14 amino acids. This CDR3 reads CASGTGVFNQPQHF. In DNA, the CDR3 is TGTGCCAGCGGAACAGGGGTATTCAATCAACCCCAGCATTTT.

This chain joins TRBV4-2 and TRBJ2-7; 7 bases fit TRBD1. TRBJ2-1 matches the DNA end more closely, so the J call is doubtful. The CDR3 loop spans 16 amino acids. Germline CDR1 reads LGHNA; CDR2 reads YNFKEQ. For the CDR3, the DNA is TGTGCCAGCAGCCAAGGTCAAGACAGGGATCTGGGTGAGCAGTTCTTC. Protein: CASSQGQDRDLGEQFF.

The CDR3 sequence: CASTGLSSSYNEQFF. The CDR3 DNA reads as TGTGCCAGCACGGGTCTCTCGAGCTCCTACAATGAGCAGTTCTTC. This chain joins TRBV27 and TRBJ2-1; no reliable D call. Germline V gene sequence: CDR1 MNHEY, CDR2 SMNVEV (reference sequence). The CDR3 spans 15 residues. With 7 bases removed from V and 0 bases from J, the gap between germline ends came to 13 bases.

The chain is built from TRBV7-2 and TRBJ2-3; TRBD2 matches at 9 bases. The V gene end was trimmed by 1 base and the J gene end by 9 bases; junction bases not matched to a gene: 8. CDR3 length: 15 residues. Germline CDR1 reads SGHTA; CDR2 reads FQGNSA. This CDR3 is CASSLEVLAGWTQYF. The CDR3 bases are TGTGCCAGCAGCTTAGAAGTTCTAGCGGGATGGACGCAGTATTTT.

The chain employs TRBV27 and TRBJ2-5, with D possibly being TRBD2 (7 bases). Per germline, CDR1 MNHEY and CDR2 SMNVEV (reference sequence). The CDR3 has 14 amino acids. V was clipped by 6 bases and J by 5 bases, with 16 bases between them. The CDR3 sequence is CASRPVGGLETQYF. The CDR3 region has the DNA TGTGCCAGCAGACCAGTGGGGGGGCTGGAGACCCAGTACTTC.

The chain combines TRBV20-1 with TRBJ2-1, with D perhaps TRBD1 (5 bases). Germline V gene sequence: CDR1 DFQATT, CDR2 SNEGSKA (reference sequence). The CDR3 has 15 residues. V was shortened by 1 base and J by 6 bases, with 16 bases between the two germline ends. In DNA form, the CDR3 reads TGCAGTGCTAGAGTACGGCAGGGTTTAGTCAATGAGCAGTTCTTC. Translating it yields CSARVRQGLVNEQFF.

This clonotype was seen many times. V gene TRBV4-1 combines with J gene TRBJ1-2; 7 bases align to TRBD1. V gave up 4 bases and J gave up 7 bases; unmatched junction bases: 9. Germline loops: CDR1 MGHRA, CDR2 YSYEKL. The CDR3 loop spans 14 amino acids. This chain's CDR3 is CASSLDRVAVGYTF. The CDR3 coding sequence is TGCGCCAGCAGCCTCGACAGGGTGGCGGTTGGCTACACCTTC.

The rearrangement links TRBV4-3 to TRBJ2-5; D is possibly TRBD2 (5 bases). This CDR3 region has 15 residues. Germline CDR1 and CDR2: LGHNA and YSLEER. V lost 6 bases and J 7 bases, leaving 21 bases between the germline ends. As DNA, the CDR3 is TGCGCCAGCAGTCGATACCGGGCACCTGGAGGGACCCAGTACTTC. It yields the protein CASSRYRAPGGTQYF.

This clonotype was seen more than once but under ten times. The chain links TRBV12-3 or TRBV12-4 to TRBJ2-2; D uncertain. CDR3 length: 13 amino acids. Trimming left V 3 bases short and J 8 bases short, with 10 bases between. Here the CDR3 reads CASSFHNPGELFF. CDR3 nucleotide sequence: TGTGCCAGCAGTTTCCATAATCCAGGGGAGCTGTTTTTT.

The rearrangement links TRBV28 to TRBJ1-5; 9 nucleotides agree with TRBD1. Trimming at V came to 6 bases and at J to 0 bases, leaving 6 bases not matched to a gene. The CDR3 spans 16 residues. Germline values: CDR1 MDHEN, CDR2 SYDVKM. Here the CDR3 reads CASSLDRGYSNQPQHF. CDR3 bases: TGTGCCAGCAGCCTCGACAGGGGGTATAGCAATCAGCCCCAGCATTTT.

This clonotype was counted a few times. The J gene is TRBJ2-7, the V gene TRBV7-2, with D perhaps being TRBD1 or TRBD2 (5 bases each). V was shortened by 5 bases and J by 9 bases, with 17 bases between the two germline ends. This CDR3 is built from 13 residues. CDR1 is SGHTA and CDR2 is FQGNSA in the germline V gene. Here the CDR3 DNA reads TGTGCCAGCAGCCCTCCAGGGACCGCAGTGCAGTACTTC. As protein: CASSPPGTAVQYF.

The chain carries TRBV7-2 and TRBJ2-3; D tentatively fits TRBD1 or TRBD2 (6 bases each). The V end was cut by 3 bases, the J end by 6 bases, with 10 bases between. The CDR3 is 13 residues long. Germline CDR1 reads SGHTA; CDR2 reads FQGNSA. DNA of the CDR3: TGTGCCAGCAGCTTTAAAGGGGGGGATACGCAGTATTTT. Its protein product is CASSFKGGDTQYF.

This chain uses TRBV7-2 with TRBJ2-4; 8 bases map to TRBD2. Losses at the gene ends were 5 bases for V and 9 bases for J; bases not matched to a gene: 12. This CDR3 region has 15 residues. Germline V gene sequence: CDR1 SGHTA, CDR2 FQGNSA. The CDR3 sequence: CASSPGGSGSGIQYF. The DNA of the CDR3 is TGTGCCAGCAGCCCGGGGGGGTCGGGAAGTGGCATTCAGTACTTC.

The V gene is TRBV20-1, the J gene TRBJ1-2; no clear D gene. Per germline, CDR1 DFQATT and CDR2 SNEGSKA (reference sequence). The V end was cut by 3 bases, the J end by 1 base, with 9 bases between. The CDR3 has 13 amino acids. The CDR3 DNA reads TGCAGTGCTAGTTCCACGGATAACTATGGCTACACCTTC. Its protein is CSASSTDNYGYTF.

The chain has TRBV15 and TRBJ2-2; 11 bases map to TRBD2. Germline CDR1 is LNHNV and CDR2 is YYDKDF (reference sequence). CDR3 length equals 21 residues. The ends lost 6 bases at V and 3 bases at J; junction bases unmatched: 21. CDR3 nucleotide sequence: TGTGCCACCAGTCCGGACACGCGAGGACTAGCGGGCCCCCTGGACACCGGGGAGCTGTTTTTT. Amino acids: CATSPDTRGLAGPLDTGELFF.

The chain combines TRBV29-1 with TRBJ2-3; D may correspond to TRBD1 or TRBD2 (6 bases each). From germline, CDR1 is SQVTM and CDR2 ANQGSEA. The CDR3 contains 20 residues. Trimming cost V 0 bases and J 1 base, with 26 bases left between them. CDR3: CSVEDLSGATGQPGTDTQYF. CDR3 bases: TGCAGCGTTGAAGATCTTTCGGGGGCGACTGGACAGCCCGGCACAGATACGCAGTATTTT.

This rearrangement joins TRBV3-1 to TRBJ2-7, with D possibly TRBD2 on 6 matching bases. V gave up 4 bases and J gave up 7 bases, with 17 bases separating them. CDR3 size: 14 residues. Germline assignment: CDR1 LGHDT and CDR2 YNNKEL (reference sequence). The CDR3 reads CASSPPGTYVEQYF. Written as DNA, the CDR3 is TGTGCCAGCAGCCCCCCCGGGACTTACGTTGAGCAGTACTTC.

This rearrangement joins TRBV7-9 to TRBJ1-1; TRBD1 agrees at 11 bases. CDR1 is SEHNR, CDR2 FQNEAQ, per germline (reference sequence). V shed 4 bases, J shed 0 bases, and the junction held 4 bases outside the gene matches. This CDR3 is 16 amino acids long. CDR3 in DNA: TGTGCCAGCAGCTCGCGGACAGGGGGCTTGAACACTGAAGCTTTCTTT. Translation gives CASSSRTGGLNTEAFF.

The J gene is TRBJ1-1, the V gene TRBV21-1. TRBV21-1 is labeled a pseudogene. There are 14 residues in the CDR3. DNA for the CDR3: TGTGCCAGCAGCAAAAGGGCCAAGAACACTGAAGCTTTCTTT. Translated: CASSKRAKNTEAFF.